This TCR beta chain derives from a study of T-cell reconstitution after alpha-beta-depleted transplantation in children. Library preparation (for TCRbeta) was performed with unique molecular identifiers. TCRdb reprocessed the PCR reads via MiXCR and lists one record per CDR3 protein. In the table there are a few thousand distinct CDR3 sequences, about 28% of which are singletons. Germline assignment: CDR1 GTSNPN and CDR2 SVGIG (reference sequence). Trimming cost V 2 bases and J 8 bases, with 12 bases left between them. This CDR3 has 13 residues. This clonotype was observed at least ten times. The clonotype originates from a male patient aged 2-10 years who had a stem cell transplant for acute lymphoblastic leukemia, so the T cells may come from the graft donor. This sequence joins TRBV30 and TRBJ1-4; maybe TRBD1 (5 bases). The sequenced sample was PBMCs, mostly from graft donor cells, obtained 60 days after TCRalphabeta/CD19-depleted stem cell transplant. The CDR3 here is CAWSSGVDEKLFF. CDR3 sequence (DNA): TGTGCCTGGAGTTCGGGGGTGGACGAAAAACTGTTTTTT. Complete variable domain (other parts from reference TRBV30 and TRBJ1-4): SQTIHQWPATLVQPVGSPLSLECTVEGTSNPNLYWYRQAAGRGLQLLFYSVGIGQISSEVPQNLSASRPQDRQFILSSKKLLLSDSGFYLCAWSSGVDEKLFFGSGTQLSVL.